A single sample gave rise to the 16 T cell receptor beta chains below, sequenced in a study of blood T cell repertoires in COVID-19. Repertoires were generated with immunoSEQ multiplex PCR, while TCRdb's copy carries only in-frame clones and drops some. The sample lists roughly 100,000 clones, around 90% occurring once. The sequenced material came from peripheral blood. These receptors all stem from a middle-aged man with active COVID-19.

The chain links TRBV18 to TRBJ1-1, with a possible D match to TRBD1 (6 bases). Trimming removed 3 bases at V and 4 bases at J, with 15 bases between. Germline V gene sequence: CDR1 KGHSH, CDR2 LQKENI. The CDR3 loop spans 15 amino acids. The CDR3 DNA reads TGTGCCAGCTCACCTCAGACAGGCTGGAGCACTGAAGCTTTCTTT. Translating it yields CASSPQTGWSTEAFF.

V gene TRBV12-3 or TRBV12-4 combines with J gene TRBJ1-4; D perhaps matches TRBD1 (5 bases). V lost 8 bases to trimming and J lost 8 bases, with 12 bases between them. The CDR3 extends over 12 amino acids. CDR3 nucleotides: TGTGCCAGCTCCATCTCAGGGGAAAAACTGTTTTTT. Translated: CASSISGEKLFF.

This chain uses TRBV5-6 with TRBJ2-6, with D possibly being TRBD1 (6 bases). Trimming removed 4 bases at V and 0 bases at J, with 14 bases between. This CDR3 region has 17 residues. CDR1 and CDR2 (germline): SGHDT, YYEEEE. CDR3 sequence: CASSRGTGSSGANVLTF. CDR3 DNA sequence: TGTGCCAGCAGCAGGGGAACAGGGTCCTCTGGGGCCAACGTCCTGACTTTC.

The chain joins TRBV15 to TRBJ1-1; TRBD1 agrees at 9 bases. The CDR3 totals 15 residues. V was pared by 4 bases and J by 0 bases, with 3 bases of the junction left unmatched. CDR1 is LNHNV, CDR2 YYDKDF, per germline (reference sequence). CDR3 DNA sequence: TGTGCCACCAGCACCGGGACAGGGATGAACACTGAAGCTTTCTTT. Its protein product is CATSTGTGMNTEAFF.

This sequence joins TRBV18 and TRBJ1-2; D is uncertain. Germline CDR1 and CDR2: KGHSH and LQKENI. The V gene lost 4 bases and the J gene lost 3 bases, with 15 bases spanning the gap. This CDR3 is built from 15 residues. CDR3 coding DNA: TGTGCCAGCTCACGTTTGGCAATGATGGACTATGGCTACACCTTC. Its protein product is CASSRLAMMDYGYTF.

The V gene is TRBV9, the J gene TRBJ1-4, with 7 bases aligning to TRBD1. The CDR3 has 14 residues. Trimming took 3 bases from V and 7 from J; bases not matched to a gene: 6. In germline, CDR1 is SGDLS, CDR2 YYNGEE. Here the CDR3 reads CASSATGVGEKLFF. The CDR3 DNA sequence: TGTGCCAGCAGCGCCACAGGGGTAGGTGAAAAACTGTTTTTT.

In this sample, this clone turned up once. The rearrangement joins TRBV7-9 to TRBJ2-1, with TRBD1 identical over 7 bases. Germline-derived CDR1 and CDR2 are SEHNR and FQNEAQ (reference sequence). CDR3 length equals 13 residues. The junction had 4 bases not matched to a gene; V was cut back by 2 bases and J by 9 bases. The chain's CDR3 is CASSLRQGGEQFF. The CDR3 DNA reads as TGTGCCAGCAGCTTAAGACAGGGTGGTGAGCAGTTCTTC.

The chain uses TRBV5-5 and TRBJ1-6, with TRBD1 matching over 7 bases. The CDR3 contains 16 residues. With 4 bases clipped from V and 3 bases from J, the junction kept 7 bases outside the gene matches. Per the germline V gene, CDR1 is SGHKS and CDR2 is YYEKEE (reference sequence). The CDR3 nucleotides read TGTGCCAGCAGCCGGACAGGCGACTTCTATAATTCACCCCTCCACTTT. Its translation is CASSRTGDFYNSPLHF.

This CDR3 reads CASSYDRGTQYF. CDR3 nucleotide sequence: TGTGCCAGCAGTTACGACAGGGGTACGCAGTATTTT. The chain combines TRBV6-5 with TRBJ2-3; 8 nucleotides match TRBD1. This CDR3 region has 12 residues. Germline values: CDR1 MNHEY, CDR2 SVGAGI. V was clipped by 2 bases and J by 8 bases; unmatched bases: 0.

The J gene is TRBJ2-2, the V gene TRBV5-1; D is uncertain. The V gene's germline CDR1 is SGHRS and CDR2 YFSETQ. Trimming stripped 1 base from V and 4 bases from J, with 11 bases between. This CDR3 is 15 amino acids long. For the CDR3, the DNA is TGCGCCAGCAGCTTGCCAGGAAGTGGCACCGGGGAGCTGTTTTTT. As protein: CASSLPGSGTGELFF.

V gene TRBV7-2 combines with J gene TRBJ1-6; no firm D call. CDR1 is SGHTA and CDR2 is FQGNSA in the germline V gene. The CDR3 loop spans 15 amino acids. V was cut by 2 bases and J by 6 bases, with 11 bases left in between. The CDR3 region is CASSLIVPFNSPLHF. The CDR3 DNA reads TGTGCCAGCAGCTTAATTGTCCCCTTTAATTCACCCCTCCACTTT.

The V gene is TRBV9, the J gene TRBJ1-2; 8 nucleotides match TRBD1. The CDR3 loop spans 17 amino acids. The V and J ends lost 0 bases and 7 bases, in that order; junction bases with no gene match: 14. Per germline, CDR1 SGDLS and CDR2 YYNGEE. DNA of the CDR3: TGTGCCAGCAGCGTAGAGGCTGGGGCAGGGGGCGATGCTGGCTACACCTTC. Protein: CASSVEAGAGGDAGYTF. The variable domain in full, completed from reference TRBV9 and TRBJ1-2, reads DSGVTQTPKHLITATGQRVTLRCSPRSGDLSVYWYQQSLDQGLQFLIQYYNGEERAKGNILERFSAQQFPDLHSELNLSSLELGDSALYFCASSVEAGAGGDAGYTFGSGTRLTVV.

The V gene is TRBV18, the J gene TRBJ1-4, with D perhaps matching TRBD1 (6 bases). V lost 3 bases, J lost 8 bases, and 22 bases lay in between. This CDR3 region has 17 residues. Germline V gene lookup returns CDR1 KGHSH and CDR2 LQKENI. The DNA of the CDR3 is TGTGCCAGCTCACCGGGTGACAGGCTCCTCTCGGTAGAAAAACTGTTTTTT. Residues: CASSPGDRLLSVEKLFF.

This clone was observed a handful of times. In DNA, the CDR3 is TGCGCCAGCAGCCAGGGTTGGACCGGTGCCTCCAATACGCGGGGTACGCAGTATTTT. As protein: CASSQGWTGASNTRGTQYF. V gene TRBV4-1 combines with J gene TRBJ2-3; a weak D match, TRBD2 (6 bases). Trimming took 3 bases from V and 8 from J, leaving 30 bases between them. Germline-derived CDR1 and CDR2 are MGHRA and YSYEKL. The CDR3 length is 19 residues.

The chain uses TRBV9 and TRBJ1-3; no reliable D call. The CDR3 runs to 16 residues. Germline CDR1 and CDR2: SGDLS and YYNGEE. The V end lost 3 bases, the J end lost 0 bases, and 13 bases lay between the germline ends. CDR3 sequence reads: CASSEAEVLSGNTIYF. CDR3 coding DNA: TGTGCCAGCAGCGAAGCGGAGGTCCTCTCTGGAAACACCATATATTTT.

The rearrangement joins TRBV15 to TRBJ1-2, with no clear D. The CDR3 has 13 residues. The V end lost 0 bases, the J end lost 6 bases, and 8 bases lay between the germline ends. Germline V gene lookup returns CDR1 LNHNV and CDR2 YYDKDF (reference sequence). For the CDR3, the DNA is TGTGCCACCAGCAGAGATCGGGTGGATGGCTACACCTTC. It specifies CATSRDRVDGYTF.